This entry concerns a single TCR beta chain. Its antigen remains unknown. The CDR3 has 13 amino acids. Germline V gene sequence: CDR1 MNHNS, CDR2 SASEGT. The V and J ends lost 7 bases and 4 bases respectively, with 12 bases between them. The data originate from a study of response to subunit inactivated influenza vaccine. Study-wide results and limits: Authors suggested few new T cells are recruited by each seasonal influenza vaccination.

One entry per CDR3 protein results from TCRdb running MiXCR on the RT-PCR reads. The sample carries roughly 670,000 distinct CDR3 sequences, 12% to 15% recorded once. This sequence originates from a man aged 50-59 years who received an inactivated influenza vaccine. This material consisted of PBMCs from blood, taken 14 to 15 days before vaccination. This chain uses TRBV6-1 with TRBJ2-3; unclear D gene. For the CDR3, the DNA is TGTGCCAGCACCAAGAGCGATTCAGATACGCAGTATTTT. This encodes CASTKSDSDTQYF.